A selection of T cell receptor beta chains follows, all from one sample in a study of blood T cell repertoires in COVID-19. The table came from immunoSEQ multiplex PCR; TCRdb's copy has only in-frame clones and leaves some out. The sample records 60,000 to 70,000 clones, approximately 88% being singletons. Sequences were obtained from peripheral blood. The receptors originated from a man aged 50 to 60 with active COVID-19. CDR3s include the opening cysteine and the closing phenylalanine or tryptophan. The D gene is left open where the match is weak. Size values are once, few and many counts, or a class for expanded clones, and some rows have none.

>TRBJ1-1|.|TRBV14|.
CASSQDIATEAFF
TGTGCCAGCAGCCAAGATATAGCCACTGAAGCTTTCTTT
>TRBJ2-7|.|TRBV21-1|.
CASSKIGNSYEQYF
TGTGCCAGCAGCAAAATCGGGAACTCCTACGAGCAGTACTTC
>TRBJ2-1|.|TRBV28|TRBD2
CASTNRDYYNEQFF
TGTGCCAGCACCAACCGGGACTATTACAATGAGCAGTTCTTC
>TRBJ2-7|few|TRBV7-9|TRBD1
CASSSDRVGYEQYF
TGTGCCAGCAGCTCGGACAGGGTGGGCTACGAGCAGTACTTC
>TRBJ2-1|.|TRBV6-1|TRBD2
CASSDRGGAVGGQFF
TGTGCCAGCAGTGACCGGGGAGGGGCGGTTGGGGGGCAGTTCTTC
>TRBJ2-2|.|TRBV7-2|.
CASSFRLVGGRGELFF
TGTGCCAGCAGCTTCAGATTAGTCGGGGGAAGGGGGGAGCTGTTTTTT
>TRBJ1-2|.|TRBV10-3|TRBD1
CATGQGYYGYTF
TGTGCCACCGGACAGGGGTACTATGGCTACACCTTC
>TRBJ1-3|.|TRBV18|.
CASSPVGALSGNTIYF
TGTGCCAGCTCACCAGTAGGGGCCCTCTCTGGAAACACCATATATTTT
>TRBJ2-7|.|TRBV7-2|TRBD2
CASSYTSGGPSYEQYF
TGTGCCAGCAGCTATACTAGCGGGGGGCCATCCTACGAGCAGTACTTC
>TRBJ1-6|.|TRBV5-6|TRBD1
CASSLAQGNSPLHF
TGTGCCAGCAGCTTGGCACAGGGGAATTCACCCCTCCACTTT
>TRBJ2-1|once|TRBV5-4|TRBD2
CASSLEGGLGYEQFF
TGTGCCAGCAGCTTGGAGGGGGGACTAGGGTATGAGCAGTTCTTC
>TRBJ2-7|.|TRBV11-2|TRBD1
CASSVTGGAYEQYF
TGTGCCAGCAGCGTGACAGGGGGAGCCTACGAGCAGTACTTC
>TRBJ2-2|.|TRBV5-1|.
CASSLGLGGPGELFF
TGCGCCAGCAGCTTGGGCCTTGGGGGCCCCGGGGAGCTGTTTTTT
>TRBJ1-2|.|TRBV5-1|TRBD1
CASSLSGTGADYGYTF
TGCGCCAGCAGCTTAAGCGGGACAGGGGCGGACTATGGCTACACCTTC
>TRBJ2-1|many|TRBV6-6|TRBD2
CASSPSSGGRNEQFF
TGTGCCAGCAGTCCCTCTAGCGGGGGAAGGAATGAGCAGTTCTTC
>TRBJ2-7|.|TRBV3-1/TRBV3-2|TRBD1
CASSRGTGVYEQYF
TGTGCCAGCAGTCGTGGGACAGGGGTTTACGAGCAGTACTTC
>TRBJ2-5|.|TRBV5-6|.
CASSPPTGSRAQYF
TGTGCCAGCAGTCCTCCCACAGGGTCGAGGGCCCAGTACTTC
>TRBJ2-3|.|TRBV19|TRBD1
CASSARQGPDTQYF
TGTGCCAGTAGTGCCAGACAGGGCCCAGATACGCAGTATTTT
>TRBJ1-4|.|TRBV2|TRBD1
CASSATGSAEKLFF
TGTGCCAGCAGCGCGACAGGGTCCGCAGAAAAACTGTTTTTT
>TRBJ1-1|.|TRBV29-1|.
CSAHLGAEAFF
TGCAGCGCACATCTAGGCGCTGAAGCTTTCTTT
>TRBJ2-7|.|TRBV6-5|.
CASRRTRDEQYF
TGTGCCAGCAGGCGAACTAGGGACGAGCAGTACTTC
>TRBJ1-2|.|TRBV11-1|.
CASGFEGAYGYTF
TGTGCCAGCGGGTTTGAAGGAGCGTATGGCTACACCTTC
>TRBJ1-4|.|TRBV2|.
CASSEGLPGMKKLFF
TGTGCCAGCAGTGAGGGACTTCCCGGAATGAAAAAACTGTTTTTT
>TRBJ1-1|.|TRBV19|.
CASSSKQGHTEAFF
TGTGCCAGTAGTTCCAAACAGGGTCACACTGAAGCTTTCTTT
>TRBJ2-1|.|TRBV7-6|TRBD1
CASSLGQVYEQFF
TGTGCCAGCAGCTTGGGACAGGTCTATGAGCAGTTCTTC
>TRBJ2-3|once|TRBV4-3|TRBD2
CASSQGGGSTDTQYF
TGCGCCAGCAGCCAAGGGGGAGGGAGCACAGATACGCAGTATTTT
>TRBJ2-2|.|TRBV6-6|TRBD2
CASSRLAGGTGELFF
TGTGCCAGCAGTCGACTAGCGGGAGGGACCGGGGAGCTGTTTTTT
>TRBJ2-3|.|TRBV5-6|.
CASSGPGFTDTQYF
TGTGCCAGCAGTGGGCCGGGGTTCACAGATACGCAGTATTTT
>TRBJ2-5|once|TRBV27|.
CASSLRSQTQYF
TGTGCCAGCAGTTTACGAAGCCAGACCCAGTACTTC
>TRBJ2-3|.|TRBV19|TRBD1
CASSIGPGQGITDTQYF
TGTGCCAGTAGTATAGGTCCAGGACAGGGGATCACAGATACGCAGTATTTT
>TRBJ2-1|.|TRBV6-5|TRBD2
CASTVGASGRSEQFF
TGTGCCAGCACTGTTGGGGCTAGCGGGAGAAGTGAGCAGTTCTTC
>TRBJ2-5|.|TRBV24-1|.
CATSDAAFGETQYF
TGTGCCACCAGTGATGCCGCTTTCGGAGAGACCCAGTACTTC
>TRBJ2-1|.|TRBV7-2|.
CASSLSVPSYNEQFF
TGTGCCAGCAGCTTATCCGTCCCTTCCTACAATGAGCAGTTCTTC
>TRBJ1-5|.|TRBV7-9|.
CATTIGRGNQPQHF
TGTGCCACCACCATCGGCCGGGGCAATCAGCCCCAGCATTTT
>TRBJ2-2|.|TRBV6-4|.
CASSRKTGHTGELFF
TGTGCCAGCAGTCGGAAGACAGGCCACACCGGGGAGCTGTTTTTT
>TRBJ2-3|.|TRBV15|TRBD2
CATSSSRGGTDTQYF
TGTGCCACCAGCAGTAGCCGGGGGGGCACAGATACGCAGTATTTT
>TRBJ2-5|once|TRBV2|TRBD1
CARELGQGKTQYF
TGTGCCAGAGAATTGGGACAGGGGAAGACCCAGTACTTC
>TRBJ1-2|.|TRBV5-8|TRBD1
CASSIRTGQETYGYTF
TGTGCCAGCAGTATCCGGACGGGACAGGAGACCTATGGCTACACCTTC
>TRBJ1-2|.|TRBV18|TRBD1
CASSPSPGQGSLYGYTF
TGTGCCAGCTCACCAAGTCCCGGACAGGGTTCCCTCTATGGCTACACCTTC
>TRBJ2-7|.|TRBV19|TRBD1
CASMGVRQGTLSYEQYF
TGTGCCAGTATGGGTGTGAGACAGGGCACCCTCTCCTACGAGCAGTACTTC
>TRBJ2-1|.|TRBV28|.
CASSSLSFTLSSYNEQFF
TGTGCCAGCAGTTCCTTATCATTTACGCTAAGCTCCTACAATGAGCAGTTCTTC
>TRBJ2-7|.|TRBV5-4|.
CASSLNSYEQYF
TGTGCCAGCAGCTTGAACAGCTACGAGCAGTACTTC
>TRBJ2-7|.|TRBV5-4|TRBD1
CASSLQKTGAYEQYF
TGTGCCAGCAGCTTGCAGAAGACAGGGGCTTACGAGCAGTACTTC
>TRBJ2-5|once|TRBV7-9|TRBD1
CASSLEETGQETQYF
TGTGCCAGCAGCTTAGAGGAGACAGGGCAAGAGACCCAGTACTTC
>TRBJ1-5|.|TRBV15|.
CATSPGSNQPQHF
TGTGCCACCAGCCCCGGGAGCAATCAGCCCCAGCATTTT
>TRBJ2-1|few|TRBV11-2|TRBD2
CASSLDQAGLDEQFF
TGTGCCAGCAGCTTAGATCAAGCGGGGCTGGATGAGCAGTTCTTC
>TRBJ2-7|.|TRBV7-6|TRBD2
CASSRQDSGGAVEQYF
TGTGCCAGCAGCCGCCAAGATAGCGGGGGGGCCGTCGAGCAGTACTTC
>TRBJ1-3|.|TRBV14|.
CASSQMGALGNTIYF
TGTGCCAGCAGCCAAATGGGGGCGTTAGGAAACACCATATATTTT
>TRBJ1-2|few|TRBV7-8|TRBD1
CASSASQGALRGYTF
TGTGCCAGCAGCGCGTCGCAGGGGGCGCTTCGTGGCTACACCTTC
>TRBJ2-7|.|TRBV12-2|.
CASRFIYVVGGNRGHEQYF
TGTGCAAGTCGCTTTATCTATGTGGTTGGGGGAAACAGGGGCCACGAGCAGTACTTC
>TRBJ1-2|.|TRBV20-1|.
CSASLPRGYTF
TGCAGTGCTTCCCTTCCGAGGGGCTACACCTTC
>TRBJ2-7|.|TRBV19|.
CASSYTTGPYEQYF
TGTGCCAGTAGTTATACGACAGGACCCTACGAGCAGTACTTC